This TCR beta chain was documented in a study of CD8+ T cells in alopecia areata (dated by TCRdb to the late 2010s). Background on the whole study: The treated patients took part in an open-label pilot trial in which moderate-to-severe alopecia areata was treated with oral tofacitinib at 5 to 10 mg twice daily. Scalp clonality was compared across normal scalp (n=4), patchy alopecia areata scalp (n=8), and alopecia totalis/universalis scalp (n=8). Disease severity in treated patients was measured with the SALT score, which quantifies the percentage of affected scalp surface area. Tofacitinib was given for 6 to 18 months, followed by 6 months of follow-up off drug to assess delayed response and recurrence. High-throughput TCRbeta sequencing was used to examine T cell clonal expansion in alopecia areata in both the C3H/HeJ mouse model and human patients. Patients on tofacitinib were biopsied at baseline and after 4 and 24 weeks of treatment, and several of the patients also had a later scalp biopsy. TCRbeta CDR3 regions were amplified by immunoSEQ multiplex PCR with 35 Vbeta forward and 13 Jbeta reverse primers. Scalp tissue and sorted CD4+ and CD8+ peripheral blood T cells from patchy and totalis/universalis alopecia areata patients and from healthy controls were covered by human TCRbeta sequencing. RNA was obtained with the PAXgene miRNA kit for fixed scalp, the miRNeasy kit for PBMCs, and the RNeasy kit for mouse skin.

What the authors observed across the whole study: Many expanded lesional clones persisted in scalp and blood during tofacitinib treatment, which may partly explain relapse after stopping treatment. Because the treated cohort was small and included a single nonresponder, larger studies are needed to assess links between baseline CD8+ expansion and response. Unlike mouse skin, which is dominated by gammadelta T cells, normal human skin has resident alphabeta T cells that are also sequenced, and this complicates analysis of the scalp TCR repertoire. TCR sequences shared between patients were less clear than in mice, possibly partly because of HLA diversity in the patient population. Higher clonality and more expanded CD8+ clones were observed in lesional scalp than in normal scalp, particularly in alopecia totalis/universalis, a finding suggestive of antigenic drive. Tofacitinib significantly lowered scalp clonality and the number of expanded CD8+ clones among the top 100 scalp clones.

As regards this clone: Its specific antigen is unknown. No much larger clone exists at a distance of one base, and base qualities are not known.

According to the study, the label for this sample's time point signals: roughly 26 weeks on oral tofacitinib. The sample's treatment or condition label, in plain terms: oral pan-JAK inhibitor, 5-10 mg twice daily. Lesional scalp punch biopsies and peripheral blood were collected from alopecia areata patients. PBMCs were isolated by density centrifugation and stained for CD3, CD4 and CD8, after which CD4+ and CD8+ T cells were sorted on a FACSAria. Receptor libraries were prepared by the immunoSEQ multiplex PCR assay. RNA was extracted from all samples and reverse transcribed into cDNA as template for TCR sequencing. SuperScript III was used to make first-strand cDNA, primed with a 2:1 mix of oligo-dT and random hexamers. A synthetic immune receptor repertoire was used to assess amplification bias, and residual bias was removed computationally. The authors processed their data as follows. Raw reads were preprocessed to remove errors, and CDR3 was defined according to IMGT conventions as the region from the conserved cysteine to phenylalanine. Clonality was computed by normalizing Shannon entropy by log2 of the number of productive unique TCRs and subtracting the result from 1. Scalp TCRbeta sequences were cross-referenced with sorted blood CD4 and CD8 repertoires so that the CD4 or CD8 identity of scalp clones could be inferred. TCRdb's version of the immuneACCESS table is confined to in-frame rearrangements and falls short of the full clone set. An unresolved V gene accounts for under half of the shortfall where checked; the remainder is of unknown origin. That table furnishes V, J and clone size, whereas the DNA furnished D and trimming. Counted in this sample were around 270,000 clones; roughly 64% of them appeared once. The ten largest make up more than 1.5% of the sample.

V loses 11 bases at its end and J loses 7 bases; junction bases beyond the gene matches: 14. CDR1 and CDR2 are read off the germline V gene as MDHEN and SYDVKM. From the cysteine through the phenylalanine, the CDR3 covers 13 amino acids. Solely the CDR3 DNA is kept, with 39 bases framed from the first base. This TCR came from a human donor with alopecia areata. Recombination joined TRBV28 with TRBJ2-7; 7 bases in the junction line up with TRBD1. The specimen was CD4+ T cells sorted from blood, collected at week 24, from a patient treated with tofacitinib. In nucleotides, the sequence is TGTGCCGGATCCGGACAGGTGAGAGCGGAGCAGTACTTC. The encoded protein is CAGSGQVRAEQYF.